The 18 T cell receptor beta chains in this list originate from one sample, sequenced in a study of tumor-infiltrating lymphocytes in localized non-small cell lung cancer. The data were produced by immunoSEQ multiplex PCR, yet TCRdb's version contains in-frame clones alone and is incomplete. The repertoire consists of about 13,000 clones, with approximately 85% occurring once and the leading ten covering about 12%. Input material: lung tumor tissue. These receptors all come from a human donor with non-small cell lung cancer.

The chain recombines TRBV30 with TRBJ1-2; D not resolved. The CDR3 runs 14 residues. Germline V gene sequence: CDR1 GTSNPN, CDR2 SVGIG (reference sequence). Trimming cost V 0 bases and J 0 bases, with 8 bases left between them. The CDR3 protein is CAWSVPGANYGYTF. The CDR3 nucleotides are TGTGCCTGGAGTGTACCGGGAGCTAACTATGGCTACACCTTC. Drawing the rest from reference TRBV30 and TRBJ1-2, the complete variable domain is SQTIHQWPATLVQPVGSPLSLECTVEGTSNPNLYWYRQAAGRGLQLLFYSVGIGQISSEVPQNLSASRPQDRQFILSSKKLLLSDSGFYLCAWSVPGANYGYTFGSGTRLTVV.

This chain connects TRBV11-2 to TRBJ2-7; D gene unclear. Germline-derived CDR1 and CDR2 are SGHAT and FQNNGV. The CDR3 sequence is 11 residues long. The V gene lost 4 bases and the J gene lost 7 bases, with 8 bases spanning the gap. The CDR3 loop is CASSSAREQYF. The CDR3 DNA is TGTGCCAGCAGCTCCGCTCGGGAGCAGTACTTC.

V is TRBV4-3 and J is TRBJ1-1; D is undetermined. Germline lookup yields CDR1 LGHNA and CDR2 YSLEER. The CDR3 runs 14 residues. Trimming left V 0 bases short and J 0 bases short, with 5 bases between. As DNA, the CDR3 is TGCGCCAGCAGCCAAGATCGTGTGAACACTGAAGCTTTCTTT. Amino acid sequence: CASSQDRVNTEAFF.

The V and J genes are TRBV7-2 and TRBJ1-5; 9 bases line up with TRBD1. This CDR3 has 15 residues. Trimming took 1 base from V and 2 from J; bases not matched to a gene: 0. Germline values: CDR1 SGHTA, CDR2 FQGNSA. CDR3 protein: CASSLGTGGNQPQHF. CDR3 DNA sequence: TGTGCCAGCAGCTTAGGGACAGGGGGCAATCAGCCCCAGCATTTT.

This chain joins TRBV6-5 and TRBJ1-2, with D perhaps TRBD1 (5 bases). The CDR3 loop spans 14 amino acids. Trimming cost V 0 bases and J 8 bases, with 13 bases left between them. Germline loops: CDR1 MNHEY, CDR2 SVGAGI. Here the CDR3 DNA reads TGTGCCAGCAGTTACTCGGGGCAGGTGTCCGGCTACACCTTC. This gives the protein CASSYSGQVSGYTF.

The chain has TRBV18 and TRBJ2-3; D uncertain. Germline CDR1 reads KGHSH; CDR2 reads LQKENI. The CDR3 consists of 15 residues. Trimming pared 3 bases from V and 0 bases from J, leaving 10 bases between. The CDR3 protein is CASSPLGVSTDTQYF. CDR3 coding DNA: TGTGCCAGCTCACCCCTTGGAGTTAGCACAGATACGCAGTATTTT.

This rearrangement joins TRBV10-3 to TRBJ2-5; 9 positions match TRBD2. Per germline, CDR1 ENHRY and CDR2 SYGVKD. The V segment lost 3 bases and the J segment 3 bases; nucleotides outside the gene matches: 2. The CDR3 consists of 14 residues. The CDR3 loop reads CAISDPSGKETQYF. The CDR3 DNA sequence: TGTGCCATCAGTGACCCTAGCGGGAAAGAGACCCAGTACTTC.

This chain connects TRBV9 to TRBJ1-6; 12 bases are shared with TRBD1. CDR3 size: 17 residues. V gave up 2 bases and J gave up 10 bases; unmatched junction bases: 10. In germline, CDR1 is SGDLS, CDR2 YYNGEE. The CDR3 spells CASSVRDRGPLGSPLHF. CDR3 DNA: TGTGCCAGCAGCGTTCGGGACAGGGGGCCTTTAGGGTCACCCCTCCACTTT.

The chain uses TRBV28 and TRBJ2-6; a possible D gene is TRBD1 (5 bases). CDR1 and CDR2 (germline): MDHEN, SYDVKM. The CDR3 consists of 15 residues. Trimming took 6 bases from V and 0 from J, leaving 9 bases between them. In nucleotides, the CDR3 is TGTGCCAGCAGACGTGGACACTCTGGGGCCAACGTCCTGACTTTC. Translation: CASRRGHSGANVLTF.

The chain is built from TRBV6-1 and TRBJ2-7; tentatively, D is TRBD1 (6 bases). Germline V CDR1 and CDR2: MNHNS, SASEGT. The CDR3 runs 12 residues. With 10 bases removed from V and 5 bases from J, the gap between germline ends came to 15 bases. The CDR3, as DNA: TGTGCCATCAGCGCGACAGGAGACGAGCAGTACTTC. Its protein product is CAISATGDEQYF.

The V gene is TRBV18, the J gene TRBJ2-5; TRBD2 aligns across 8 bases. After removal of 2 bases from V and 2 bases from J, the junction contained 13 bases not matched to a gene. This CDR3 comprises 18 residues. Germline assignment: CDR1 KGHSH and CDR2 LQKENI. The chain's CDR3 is CASSPVMGRSGGQETQYF. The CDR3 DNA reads TGTGCCAGCTCACCAGTTATGGGCCGAAGCGGGGGACAAGAGACCCAGTACTTC. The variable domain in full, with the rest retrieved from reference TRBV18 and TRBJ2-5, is NAGVMQNPRHLVRRRGQEARLRCSPMKGHSHVYWYRQLPEEGLKFMVYLQKENIIDESGMPKERFSAEFPKEGPSILRIQQVVRGDSAAYFCASSPVMGRSGGQETQYFGPGTRLLVL.

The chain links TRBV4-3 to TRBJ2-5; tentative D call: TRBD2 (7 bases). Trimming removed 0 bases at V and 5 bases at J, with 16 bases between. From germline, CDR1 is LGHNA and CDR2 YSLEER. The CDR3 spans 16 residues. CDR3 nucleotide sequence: TGCGCCAGCAGCCAAGATGGGGGGGCTGTGGGGGAGACCCAGTACTTC. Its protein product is CASSQDGGAVGETQYF.

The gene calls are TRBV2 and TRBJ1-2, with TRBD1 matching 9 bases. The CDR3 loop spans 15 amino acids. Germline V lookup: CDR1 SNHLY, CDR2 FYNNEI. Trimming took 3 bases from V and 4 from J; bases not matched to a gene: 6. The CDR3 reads CASSEGQGLTYGYTF. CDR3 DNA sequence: TGTGCCAGCAGTGAGGGACAGGGTCTTACCTATGGCTACACCTTC.

Here the CDR3 DNA reads TGCGCCAGCAGCTTGGGAGGGGGTAGTTTCCTCCGCTACACCTTC. As protein: CASSLGGGSFLRYTF. The genes are TRBV5-1 and TRBJ1-2; possible D gene TRBD1, 6 bases. Per germline, CDR1 SGHRS and CDR2 YFSETQ. V lost 0 bases to trimming and J lost 9 bases, with 18 bases between them. The CDR3 runs to 15 residues.

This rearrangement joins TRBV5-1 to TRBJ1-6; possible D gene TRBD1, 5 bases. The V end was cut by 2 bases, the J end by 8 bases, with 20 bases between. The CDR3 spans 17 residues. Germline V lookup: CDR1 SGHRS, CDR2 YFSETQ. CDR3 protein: CASSFGGWSEPHSPLHF. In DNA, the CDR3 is TGCGCCAGCAGCTTCGGGGGGTGGAGCGAACCCCATTCACCCCTCCACTTT.

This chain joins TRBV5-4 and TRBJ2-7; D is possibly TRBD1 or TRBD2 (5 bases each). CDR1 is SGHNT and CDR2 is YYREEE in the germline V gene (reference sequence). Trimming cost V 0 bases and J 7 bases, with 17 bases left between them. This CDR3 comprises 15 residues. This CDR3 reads CASSLGSGTFEEQYF. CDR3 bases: TGTGCCAGCAGCTTGGGGTCCGGGACCTTTGAAGAGCAGTACTTC.

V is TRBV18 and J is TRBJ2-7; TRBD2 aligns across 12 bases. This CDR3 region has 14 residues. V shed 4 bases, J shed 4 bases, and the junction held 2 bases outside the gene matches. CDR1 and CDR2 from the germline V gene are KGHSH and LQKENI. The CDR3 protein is CASSRGLAGYEQYF. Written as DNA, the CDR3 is TGTGCCAGCTCACGGGGACTAGCGGGTTACGAGCAGTACTTC.

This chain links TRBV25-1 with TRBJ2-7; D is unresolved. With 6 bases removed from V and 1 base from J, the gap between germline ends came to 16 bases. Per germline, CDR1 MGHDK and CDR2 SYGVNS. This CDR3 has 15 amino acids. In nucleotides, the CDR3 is TGTGCCAGCAGCCCCAAGCAGGCGTTATCCTACGAGCAGTACTTC. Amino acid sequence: CASSPKQALSYEQYF.